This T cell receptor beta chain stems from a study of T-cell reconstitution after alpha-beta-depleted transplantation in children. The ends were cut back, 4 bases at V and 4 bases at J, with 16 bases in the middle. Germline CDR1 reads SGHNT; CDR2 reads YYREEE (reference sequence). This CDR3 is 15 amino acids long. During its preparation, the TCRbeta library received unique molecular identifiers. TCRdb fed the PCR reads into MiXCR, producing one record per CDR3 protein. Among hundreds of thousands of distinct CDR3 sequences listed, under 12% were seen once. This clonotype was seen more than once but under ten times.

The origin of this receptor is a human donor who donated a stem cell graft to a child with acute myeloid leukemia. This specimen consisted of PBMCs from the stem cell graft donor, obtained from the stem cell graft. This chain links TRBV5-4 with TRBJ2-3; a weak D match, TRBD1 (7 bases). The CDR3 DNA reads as TGTGCCAGCAGCAGACAGGGTGGGAGGTCAGATACGCAGTATTTT. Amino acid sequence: CASSRQGGRSDTQYF.